This T cell receptor (beta chain) was captured in a study of blood T cell repertoires in COVID-19. The trim removed 1 base at V and 6 bases at J, leaving 8 bases unmatched. Germline V gene data show CDR1 as SGHVS and CDR2 as FQNEAQ. This CDR3 comprises 16 residues. Libraries were prepared by immunoSEQ multiplex PCR; TCRdb keeps only in-frame clonotypes and omits some of them. The table lists more than 110,000 clones, under 90% of them singletons. The TCR sequence derives from a woman older than 75 in a cohort sampled during active or convalescent COVID-19. The specimen was peripheral blood. The V call is TRBV7-8, the J call TRBJ2-2; TRBD1 aligns across 7 bases. The CDR3 is CASSLVRKGAAGELFF. CDR3 nucleotides: TGTGCCAGCAGCTTAGTAAGGAAGGGGGCAGCCGGGGAGCTGTTTTTT.